The next 27 T cell receptor beta chains were all read from a single sample in a study of cytomegalovirus exposure and HLA in healthy donors. Method: immunoSEQ multiplex PCR; TCRdb's copy keeps in-frame clones and lacks some. The top ten clones hold about 1.5% of a sample with tens of thousands of clones, 90% to 96% of them seen once. Sequencing was done on a sample of PBMCs. These receptors originate from a man aged 18 to 29 in good health and CMV-seropositive.

V gene TRBV2 combines with J gene TRBJ1-5; D not resolved. The CDR3 extends over 15 amino acids. The V end was cut by 6 bases, the J end by 0 bases, with 12 bases between. Germline loops: CDR1 SNHLY, CDR2 FYNNEI. CDR3 sequence: CASRYGSYSNQPQHF. CDR3 in DNA: TGTGCCAGCAGGTACGGGTCGTATAGCAATCAGCCCCAGCATTTT.

J is TRBJ2-7 and V is TRBV30; tentatively, D is TRBD2 (5 bases). This CDR3 comprises 17 residues. The germline V gene encodes CDR1 GTSNPN and CDR2 SVGIG (reference sequence). V lost 1 base and J 0 bases, leaving 19 bases between the germline ends. The CDR3, as DNA: TGTGCCTGGAGTGGCGGCGGGTTTTCACTGGTCTCCTACGAGCAGTACTTC. This codes for CAWSGGGFSLVSYEQYF.

This clone was observed once. This chain connects TRBV5-6 to TRBJ2-3, with 9 bases fitting TRBD2. Losses at the gene ends were 0 bases for V and 9 bases for J; bases not matched to a gene: 5. Germline CDR1 and CDR2: SGHDT and YYEEEE. The CDR3 length is 14 residues. The CDR3 bases are TGTGCCAGCAGCTTGGAGGCTAGCGGGGTAACGCAGTATTTT. Its protein is CASSLEASGVTQYF.

This sequence joins TRBV13 and TRBJ2-5; TRBD1 matches at 7 bases. J was trimmed by 4 bases and V by 2 bases; bases with no gene match: 10. The CDR3 extends over 16 amino acids. From germline, CDR1 is PRHDT and CDR2 FYEKMQ (reference sequence). CDR3 DNA: TGTGCCAGCAGCTTAACCAGGACAGGCAAGGGAGAGACCCAGTACTTC. Translating it yields CASSLTRTGKGETQYF.

J is TRBJ2-7 and V is TRBV27, with 11 bases that match TRBD1. V shed 5 bases, J shed 5 bases, and the junction held 5 bases outside the gene matches. The CDR3 is 14 amino acids. CDR1 is MNHEY and CDR2 is SMNVEV in the germline V gene (reference sequence). The CDR3 nucleotides are TGTGCCAGCAGTCCCGGGACAGGGGGTGACGAGCAGTACTTC. This sequence encodes CASSPGTGGDEQYF.

V and J are TRBV4-1 and TRBJ1-1; D not certain. Per germline, CDR1 MGHRA and CDR2 YSYEKL. The CDR3 contains 15 residues. Trimming left V 0 bases short and J 5 bases short, with 13 bases between. CDR3 amino acids: CASSQDAGSTTEAFF. CDR3 DNA: TGCGCCAGCAGCCAAGATGCGGGGTCAACGACTGAAGCTTTCTTT.

A single count supports this clone. This rearrangement joins TRBV4-2 to TRBJ1-1; D gene uncertain. V gave up 0 bases and J gave up 0 bases, with 14 bases separating them. The germline V gene has CDR1 LGHNA and CDR2 YNFKEQ. CDR3 length equals 17 residues. CDR3 nucleotides: TGTGCCAGCAGCCAAGATTGGCCCAATATTATGAACACTGAAGCTTTCTTT. This encodes CASSQDWPNIMNTEAFF.

V gene TRBV4-1 combines with J gene TRBJ1-1; no definite D call. This CDR3 is built from 14 residues. Trimming stripped 4 bases from V and 0 bases from J, with 9 bases between. Germline CDR1 reads MGHRA; CDR2 reads YSYEKL. Here the CDR3 DNA reads TGCGCCAGCAGCCTAACAGTGATGAACACTGAAGCTTTCTTT. Amino acids: CASSLTVMNTEAFF.

This CDR3 is CASSLPGTIADTQYF. The CDR3 DNA reads as TGCGCCAGCAGCCTACCCGGGACTATAGCAGATACGCAGTATTTT. This chain connects TRBV4-1 to TRBJ2-3, with 7 bases matching TRBD2. V was pared by 4 bases and J by 4 bases, with 8 bases of the junction left unmatched. The germline V gene has CDR1 MGHRA and CDR2 YSYEKL. The CDR3 spans 15 residues.

The sample holds one count of this clone. The rearrangement links TRBV7-2 to TRBJ2-4; 8 positions match TRBD2. The V and J ends lost 5 bases and 1 base, in that order; junction bases with no gene match: 16. Per the germline V gene, CDR1 is SGHTA and CDR2 is FQGNSA. This CDR3 comprises 19 residues. CDR3 nucleotide sequence: TGTGCCAGCAGCATAAGCGGGAGTCCAATCATTAAGGCCAAAAACATTCAGTACTTC. Protein: CASSISGSPIIKAKNIQYF.

The chain recombines TRBV15 with TRBJ1-4, with D perhaps matching TRBD1 (6 bases). Germline CDR1 and CDR2: LNHNV and YYDKDF (reference sequence). The CDR3 has 14 amino acids. V dropped 4 bases and J dropped 4 bases, with 10 bases sitting between them. The CDR3 DNA is TGTGCCACCAGCACCACAGGGTATAATGAAAAACTGTTTTTT. This gives the protein CATSTTGYNEKLFF.

The rearrangement uses TRBV6-6 and TRBJ2-3, with a tentative D call TRBD1 (6 bases). Looked up from germline, CDR1 is MNHNY and CDR2 is SVGAGI (reference sequence). The ends were cut back, 4 bases at V and 0 bases at J, with 11 bases in the middle. The CDR3 has 15 amino acids. The CDR3 nucleotides read TGTGCCAGCAGTTCGACAGGCGAGAGCACAGATACGCAGTATTTT. Amino acids: CASSSTGESTDTQYF.

This clone appeared a few times. The chain has TRBV27 and TRBJ2-7, with 9 bases identical to TRBD1. This CDR3 is built from 14 residues. V dropped 2 bases and J dropped 6; count of bases not matched to a gene: 5. Germline-derived CDR1 and CDR2 are MNHEY and SMNVEV (reference sequence). The CDR3 DNA follows: TGTGCCAGCAGTTTAGGGACAGGGCTGTCCGAGCAGTACTTC. Translation: CASSLGTGLSEQYF.

V usage is TRBV5-4 and J usage is TRBJ2-3; a weak D match, TRBD1 (6 bases). CDR3 size: 14 residues. Between the trimmed V and J ends, which lost 5 bases and 4 bases, there was a span of 14 bases. Germline values: CDR1 SGHNT, CDR2 YYREEE (reference sequence). CDR3 residues: CASRETGSADTQYF. In nucleotides, the CDR3 is TGTGCCAGCAGAGAAACAGGGTCCGCAGATACGCAGTATTTT. Based on the CDR3 plus reference TRBV5-4 and TRBJ2-3, the full variable domain is ETGVTQSPTHLIKTRGQQVTLRCSSQSGHNTVSWYQQALGQGPQFIFQYYREEENGRGNFPPRFSGLQFPNYSSELNVNALELDDSALYLCASRETGSADTQYFGPGTRLTVL.

The chain combines TRBV5-4 with TRBJ2-1, with 10 bases fitting TRBD2. The CDR3 is made up of 15 amino acids. The V and J ends lost 5 bases and 2 bases, in that order; junction bases with no gene match: 4. CDR1 SGHNT and CDR2 YYREEE come from the germline V gene (reference sequence). In DNA form, the CDR3 reads TGTGCCAGCAGTGAGGGGACTAGCGCCTACAATGAGCAGTTCTTC. Translation gives CASSEGTSAYNEQFF. Looking up the rest from reference TRBV5-4 and TRBJ2-1 gives the full variable domain: ETGVTQSPTHLIKTRGQQVTLRCSSQSGHNTVSWYQQALGQGPQFIFQYYREEENGRGNFPPRFSGLQFPNYSSELNVNALELDDSALYLCASSEGTSAYNEQFFGPGTRLTVL.

The rearrangement joins TRBV29-1 to TRBJ1-2; perhaps TRBD1 as D (6 bases). The V gene lost 6 bases and the J gene lost 7 bases, with 21 bases spanning the gap. Germline CDR1 reads SQVTM; CDR2 reads ANQGSEA. The CDR3 spans 14 residues. The CDR3 protein is CSVLSQGPQGGYTF. The CDR3 DNA sequence: TGCAGCGTCCTATCACAGGGCCCCCAAGGTGGCTACACCTTC.

The V call is TRBV4-1, the J call TRBJ2-1; 8 nucleotides match TRBD1. The V segment lost 2 bases and the J segment 7 bases; nucleotides outside the gene matches: 7. Germline CDR1 MGHRA, CDR2 YSYEKL. There are 15 residues in the CDR3. CDR3 in amino acids: CASSQSDRGRNEQFF. CDR3 coding DNA: TGCGCCAGCAGCCAATCTGACAGGGGAAGGAATGAGCAGTTCTTC.

V usage is TRBV28 and J usage is TRBJ2-3; no clear D gene. CDR1 MDHEN and CDR2 SYDVKM come from the germline V gene. The CDR3 is 17 amino acids. V was shortened by 4 bases and J by 0 bases, with 17 bases between the two germline ends. CDR3 nucleotide sequence: TGTGCCAGCAGTTACCCCCAATTAGCCCCTAGCACAGATACGCAGTATTTT. This codes for CASSYPQLAPSTDTQYF.

This sequence joins TRBV5-5 and TRBJ1-1; 8 nucleotides align to TRBD1. The CDR3 covers 16 residues. The germline V gene encodes CDR1 SGHKS and CDR2 YYEKEE (reference sequence). V was clipped by 0 bases and J by 4 bases; unmatched bases: 8. CDR3 amino acids: CASSLVAGGSSTEAFF. CDR3 in DNA: TGTGCCAGCAGCTTGGTGGCAGGGGGCTCGAGCACTGAAGCTTTCTTT.

The chain joins TRBV11-2 to TRBJ2-1; 8 positions match TRBD1. The CDR3 extends over 14 amino acids. Germline CDR1 is SGHAT and CDR2 is FQNNGV. With V trimmed by 3 bases and J by 9 bases, 7 bases remained unmatched. CDR3 nucleotides: TGTGCCAGCAGCTTCCTGGACAGGGCCGGTGAGCAGTTCTTC. As protein: CASSFLDRAGEQFF. Full variable domain (outside the CDR3, taken from reference TRBV11-2 and TRBJ2-1): EAGVAQSPRYKIIEKRQSVAFWCNPISGHATLYWYQQILGQGPKLLIQFQNNGVVDDSQLPKDRFSAERLKGVDSTLKIQPAKLEDSAVYLCASSFLDRAGEQFFGPGTRLTVL.

The chain recombines TRBV9 with TRBJ2-3; tentative D call: TRBD2 (6 bases). This CDR3 contains 17 residues. The germline gives CDR1 SGDLS, CDR2 YYNGEE. The V and J ends lost 0 bases and 2 bases respectively, with 16 bases between them. The CDR3 nucleotides are TGTGCCAGCAGCGTAGATCGTTCCAGCGGGTACACAGATACGCAGTATTTT. Residues: CASSVDRSSGYTDTQYF. Together with reference TRBV9 and TRBJ2-3, the CDR3 gives the full variable domain: DSGVTQTPKHLITATGQRVTLRCSPRSGDLSVYWYQQSLDQGLQFLIQYYNGEERAKGNILERFSAQQFPDLHSELNLSSLELGDSALYFCASSVDRSSGYTDTQYFGPGTRLTVL.

The rearrangement joins TRBV27 to TRBJ2-7, with TRBD2 identical over 15 bases. This CDR3 is 17 amino acids long. Trimming cost V 0 bases and J 5 bases; bases outside gene matches: 5. Per germline, CDR1 MNHEY and CDR2 SMNVEV (reference sequence). CDR3 coding DNA: TGTGCCAGCAGTTTATCAAGGACTAGCGGGAGGGGAAACGAGCAGTACTTC. This translates into CASSLSRTSGRGNEQYF.

The chain carries TRBV28 and TRBJ1-5; D may be TRBD1 (5 bases). V gave up 2 bases and J gave up 11 bases, with 22 bases separating them. Germline V gene sequence: CDR1 MDHEN, CDR2 SYDVKM. The CDR3 is 16 amino acids. The CDR3 bases are TGTGCCAGCAGTTTAACTCAGGCGGATATTATCAGGGCCCAGCATTTT. The encoded protein is CASSLTQADIIRAQHF. The whole variable domain, remainder taken from reference TRBV28 and TRBJ1-5, is DVKVTQSSRYLVKRTGEKVFLECVQDMDHENMFWYRQDPGLGLRLIYFSYDVKMKEKGDIPEGYSVSREKKERFSLILESASTNQTSMYLCASSLTQADIIRAQHFGDGTRLSIL.

This clone was counted once. The J gene is TRBJ2-7, the V gene TRBV19; TRBD2 is a possible D gene (6 bases). The CDR3 consists of 13 residues. Trimming pared 4 bases from V and 4 bases from J, leaving 11 bases between. Looked up from germline, CDR1 is LNHDA and CDR2 is SQIVND (reference sequence). This CDR3 is CASSTGTSYEQYF. The CDR3 nucleotides are TGTGCCAGTAGTACCGGGACTTCATACGAGCAGTACTTC.

V gene TRBV30 combines with J gene TRBJ2-5, with TRBD2 matching 12 bases. Looked up from germline, CDR1 is GTSNPN and CDR2 is SVGIG (reference sequence). This CDR3 is built from 14 residues. The junction had 2 bases not matched to a gene; V was cut back by 2 bases and J by 4 bases. CDR3 sequence (DNA): TGTGCCTGGAGTACACTAGCGGGAGGAGAGACCCAGTACTTC. Translating gives CAWSTLAGGETQYF.

The V and J genes are TRBV16 and TRBJ1-2; no clear D. The CDR3 sequence is 13 residues long. V was pared by 1 base and J by 5 bases, with 8 bases between. Germline V lookup: CDR1 KGHSY, CDR2 FQNENV. The CDR3 region is CASSQFREYGYTF. The CDR3 region has the DNA TGTGCCAGCAGCCAATTTAGGGAGTATGGCTACACCTTC.

The chain has TRBV30 and TRBJ2-7, with 7 positions matching TRBD2. The J segment lost 3 bases and the V segment lost 0 bases, leaving 8 bases of the junction unmatched. The CDR3 covers 15 residues. Per germline, CDR1 GTSNPN and CDR2 SVGIG (reference sequence). The CDR3 loop is CAWSVALAENYEQYF. The CDR3 coding sequence is TGTGCCTGGAGTGTAGCGCTAGCGGAAAACTACGAGCAGTACTTC.